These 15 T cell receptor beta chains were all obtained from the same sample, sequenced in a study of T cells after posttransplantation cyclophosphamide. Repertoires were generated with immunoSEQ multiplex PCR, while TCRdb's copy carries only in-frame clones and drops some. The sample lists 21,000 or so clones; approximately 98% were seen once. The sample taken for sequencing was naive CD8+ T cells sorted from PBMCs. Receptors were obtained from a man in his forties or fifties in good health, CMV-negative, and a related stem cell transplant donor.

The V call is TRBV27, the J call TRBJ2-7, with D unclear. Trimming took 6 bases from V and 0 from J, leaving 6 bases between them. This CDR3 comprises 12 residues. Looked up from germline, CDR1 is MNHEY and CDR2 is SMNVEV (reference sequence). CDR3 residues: CASSSPSYEQYF. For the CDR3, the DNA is TGTGCCAGCAGCTCCCCCTCCTACGAGCAGTACTTC.

DNA for the CDR3: TGTGCCAGCAGCATGGACACTAGCAAGGGACAGCCCCAGCATTTT. It codes for CASSMDTSKGQPQHF. The rearrangement uses TRBV7-9 and TRBJ1-5; a weak D match, TRBD1 (5 bases). Trimming removed 5 bases from V and 7 bases from J, with 18 bases in between. CDR1 and CDR2 (germline): SEHNR, FQNEAQ (reference sequence). The CDR3 is made up of 15 amino acids.

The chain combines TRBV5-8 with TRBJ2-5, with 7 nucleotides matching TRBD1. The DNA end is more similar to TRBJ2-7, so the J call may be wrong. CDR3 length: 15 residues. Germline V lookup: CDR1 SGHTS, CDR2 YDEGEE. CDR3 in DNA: TGTGCCAGCAGCATCCGACAGGGTAACGCAGGCGAGCAGTACTTC. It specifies CASSIRQGNAGEQYF.

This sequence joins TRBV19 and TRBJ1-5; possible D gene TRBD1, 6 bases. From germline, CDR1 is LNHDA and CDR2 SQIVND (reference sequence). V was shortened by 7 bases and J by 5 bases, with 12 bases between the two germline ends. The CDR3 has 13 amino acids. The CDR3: CASKEQGYQPQHF. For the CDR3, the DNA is TGTGCCAGTAAGGAGCAGGGGTATCAGCCCCAGCATTTT. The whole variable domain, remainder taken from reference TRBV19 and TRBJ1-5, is DGGITQSPKYLFRKEGQNVTLSCEQNLNHDAMYWYRQDPGQGLRLIYYSQIVNDFQKGDIAEGYSVSREKKESFPLTVTSAQKNPTAFYLCASKEQGYQPQHFGDGTRLSIL.

CDR3 nucleotide sequence: TGTGCCAGCAGCTTGCCGACCGGGACAGGGAATGAAAAACTGTTTTTT. Encoded protein: CASSLPTGTGNEKLFF. The genes are TRBV7-9 and TRBJ1-4, with TRBD1 identical over 9 bases. The germline V gene encodes CDR1 SEHNR and CDR2 FQNEAQ (reference sequence). The CDR3 spans 16 residues. V lost 3 bases and J lost 5; bases outside the gene matches: 7.

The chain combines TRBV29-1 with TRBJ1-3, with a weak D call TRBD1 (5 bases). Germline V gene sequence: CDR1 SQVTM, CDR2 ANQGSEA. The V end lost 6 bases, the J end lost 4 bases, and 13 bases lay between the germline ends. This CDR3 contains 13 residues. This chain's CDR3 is CSVGGLEGNTIYF. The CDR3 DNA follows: TGCAGCGTCGGGGGTTTGGAGGGAAACACCATATATTTT. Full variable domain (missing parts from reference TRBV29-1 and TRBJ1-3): SAVISQKPSRDICQRGTSLTIQCQVDSQVTMMFWYRQQPGQSLTLIATANQGSEATYESGFVIDKFPISRPNLTFSTLTVSNMSPEDSSIYLCSVGGLEGNTIYFGEGSWLTVV.

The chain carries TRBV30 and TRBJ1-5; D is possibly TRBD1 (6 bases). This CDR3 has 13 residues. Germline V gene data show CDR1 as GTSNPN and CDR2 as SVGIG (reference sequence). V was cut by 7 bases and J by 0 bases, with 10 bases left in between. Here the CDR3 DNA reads TGTGCCTTTCAGGGGACTAGCAATCAGCCCCAGCATTTT. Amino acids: CAFQGTSNQPQHF.

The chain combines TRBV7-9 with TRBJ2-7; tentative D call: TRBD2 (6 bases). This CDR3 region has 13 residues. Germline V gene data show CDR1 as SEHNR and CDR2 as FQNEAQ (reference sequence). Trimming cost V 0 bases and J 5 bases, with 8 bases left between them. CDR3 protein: CASSLAGGDEQYF. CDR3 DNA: TGTGCCAGCAGCTTAGCCGGGGGAGACGAGCAGTACTTC.

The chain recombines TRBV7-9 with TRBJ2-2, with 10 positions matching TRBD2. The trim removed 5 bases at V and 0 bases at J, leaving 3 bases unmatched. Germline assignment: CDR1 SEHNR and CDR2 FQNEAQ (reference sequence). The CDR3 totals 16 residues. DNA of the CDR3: TGTGCCAGCAGCCCAACTAGCGGGACGAACACCGGGGAGCTGTTTTTT. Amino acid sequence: CASSPTSGTNTGELFF.

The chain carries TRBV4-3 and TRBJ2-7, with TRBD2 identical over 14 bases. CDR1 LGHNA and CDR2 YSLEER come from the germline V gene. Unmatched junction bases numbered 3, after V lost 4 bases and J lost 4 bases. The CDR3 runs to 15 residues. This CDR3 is CASSRLAGGPYEQYF. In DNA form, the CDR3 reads TGCGCCAGCAGCCGACTAGCGGGAGGGCCGTACGAGCAGTACTTC.

In DNA, the CDR3 is TGTGCCAGCAGCTTATTGACCGGAAGGAGCGGGAATGAGCAGTTCTTC. Encoded protein: CASSLLTGRSGNEQFF. This chain joins TRBV7-8 and TRBJ2-1; D is possibly TRBD2 (6 bases). The CDR3 is 16 amino acids. V shed 2 bases and J shed 7 bases, with 18 bases lying between them. The V gene's germline CDR1 is SGHVS and CDR2 FQNEAQ.

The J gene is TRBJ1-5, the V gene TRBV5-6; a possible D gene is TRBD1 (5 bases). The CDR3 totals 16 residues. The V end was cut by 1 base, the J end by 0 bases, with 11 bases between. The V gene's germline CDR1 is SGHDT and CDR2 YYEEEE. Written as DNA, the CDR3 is TGTGCCAGCAGCTTGTGGCAGGGAAATAGCAATCAGCCCCAGCATTTT. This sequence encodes CASSLWQGNSNQPQHF.

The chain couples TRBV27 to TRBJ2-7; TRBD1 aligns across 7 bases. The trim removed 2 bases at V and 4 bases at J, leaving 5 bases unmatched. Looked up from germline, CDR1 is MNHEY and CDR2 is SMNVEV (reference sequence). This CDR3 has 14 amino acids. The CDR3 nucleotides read TGTGCCAGCAGTTTAAGGGGGACAGCATACGAGCAGTACTTC. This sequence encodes CASSLRGTAYEQYF.

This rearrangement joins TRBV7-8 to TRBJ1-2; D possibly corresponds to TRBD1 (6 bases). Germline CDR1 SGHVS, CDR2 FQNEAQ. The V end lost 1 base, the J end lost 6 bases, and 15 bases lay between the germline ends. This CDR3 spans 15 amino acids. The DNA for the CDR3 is TGTGCCAGCAGCTTAGACAGGGAAATTCCCCATGGCTACACCTTC. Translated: CASSLDREIPHGYTF.

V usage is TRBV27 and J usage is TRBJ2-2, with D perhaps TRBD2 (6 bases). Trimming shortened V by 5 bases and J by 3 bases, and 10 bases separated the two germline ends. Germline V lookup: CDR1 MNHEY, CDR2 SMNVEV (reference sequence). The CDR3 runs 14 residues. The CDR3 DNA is TGTGCCAGCAGTCGGGAGAGGCACACCGGGGAGCTGTTTTTT. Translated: CASSRERHTGELFF.